What follows is one TCR beta chain and its context. Its antigen is still unknown. This record comes from a study of identifying expanded T cells in peripheral blood. Findings and caveats of the study: Clone count variance between approximately two-week samples rose with total template count.

This CDR3 has 18 residues. Losses at the gene ends were 3 bases for V and 4 bases for J; bases not matched to a gene: 9. CDR1 is SGHVS, CDR2 FQNEAQ, per germline. Libraries were prepared by immunoSEQ multiplex PCR; TCRdb keeps only in-frame clonotypes and omits some of them. The sample yields about 52,000 clones, 82% seen once. The V gene is TRBV7-8, the J gene TRBJ2-1, with 13 bases matching TRBD2. Material for sequencing was blood. The sequence derives from a person aged 18 to 75 in good health. CDR3 nucleotide sequence: TGTGCCAGCAGCTTGGGGACTAGCGGGATCCCCCGGTACAATGAGCAGTTCTTC. It translates to CASSLGTSGIPRYNEQFF.